This entry describes one TCR beta chain. The assay was immunoSEQ multiplex PCR, and TCRdb's table has in-frame clones only and misses some. The table shows around 68,000 clones, with 90% to 95% occurring only once. This CDR3 is 11 amino acids long. The V gene lost 7 bases and the J gene lost 4 bases, with 7 bases spanning the gap. Looked up from germline, CDR1 is MNHEY and CDR2 is SVGAGI. These data originate in a study of technical replicates of blood from a few donors. The chain couples TRBV6-5 to TRBJ1-2, with D perhaps TRBD1 (6 bases). The sequencing input was T cells isolated from PBMCs. The receptor was derived from a human donor in good health. Some clones in this sample may be carry-over from other donors' samples. The CDR3 region is CASKQGYGYTF. The CDR3, as DNA: TGTGCCAGCAAACAGGGCTATGGCTACACCTTC.